This T cell receptor (beta chain) was retrieved from a study of blood T cell repertoires in COVID-19. CDR3 length: 18 residues. Losses at the gene ends were 8 bases for V and 5 bases for J; bases not matched to a gene: 21. Germline V CDR1 and CDR2: MDHEN, SYDVKM. The table came from immunoSEQ multiplex PCR; TCRdb's copy has only in-frame clones and leaves some out. The sample records 150,000 to 200,000 clones, about 93% being singletons. The chain couples TRBV28 to TRBJ2-5, with 9 nucleotides matching TRBD1. Input material: peripheral blood. The source of this sequence is a woman aged 45-65 years with acute or convalescent COVID-19. The CDR3 nucleotides read TGTGCCAGCGGATTTACCCCGGGACAGGGCCCCCCGCCGGAGACCCAGTACTTC. It yields the protein CASGFTPGQGPPPETQYF.